Below, 13 T cell receptor beta chains from the same sample are listed, as sequenced in a study of blood T cells in healthy people across ages (dated by TCRdb to the mid-2010s). The library was prepared using 5' RACE. Instrument used: Illumina HiSeq 2500. A second PCR of roughly 7 to 12 cycles was run with a J-beta primer mix and a sample-barcoded 5' primer. TCRdb took the public reads, trimmed them with fastp at Q25, ran MiXCR for clone calling and kept in-frame beta chains. Rows are combined by CDR3 protein, so each entry shows the most common genes and DNA. This sample is represented by a few hundred thousand distinct CDR3 sequences; about 27% of them were singletons. Over 3.5% of the sample comes from the top ten. The sample was also linked to a second study, of T cells of mothers and their children.

Material: blood. These receptors all stem from a boy younger than 10 in good health.

The chain uses TRBV20-1 and TRBJ2-7, with 10 bases matching TRBD2. The V segment lost 3 bases and the J segment 2 bases; nucleotides outside the gene matches: 4. Germline CDR1 is DFQATT and CDR2 is SNEGSKA (reference sequence). This CDR3 spans 14 amino acids. CDR3 in DNA: TGCAGTGCTAGCGGACTAGCGGCTACCTACGAGCAGTACTTC. This codes for CSASGLAATYEQYF.

This chain connects TRBV11-2 to TRBJ2-5; tentative D call: TRBD2 (6 bases). V shed 4 bases and J shed 4 bases, with 13 bases lying between them. The germline V gene encodes CDR1 SGHAT and CDR2 FQNNGV. This CDR3 has 14 amino acids. This chain's CDR3 is CASSSGFGGETQYF. DNA of the CDR3: TGTGCCAGCAGCTCCGGCTTCGGGGGAGAGACCCAGTACTTC.

The gene calls are TRBV12-3 or TRBV12-4 and TRBJ2-7, with 11 bases matching TRBD1. Unmatched junction bases numbered 4, after V lost 4 bases and J lost 2 bases. There are 15 residues in the CDR3. CDR3 residues: CASSSGTGGPYEQYF. The CDR3 DNA reads TGTGCCAGCAGTTCCGGGACAGGGGGGCCCTACGAGCAGTACTTC.

The V gene is TRBV12-3 or TRBV12-4, the J gene TRBJ2-1, with 10 positions matching TRBD2. The CDR3 has 16 amino acids. V lost 2 bases, J lost 5 bases, and 6 bases stayed unmatched. The chain's CDR3 is CASSLPSSGSHNEQFF. The CDR3 DNA reads TGTGCCAGCAGTTTACCCTCTAGCGGGAGTCACAATGAGCAGTTCTTC.

The rearrangement joins TRBV7-2 to TRBJ2-6, with D perhaps matching TRBD2 (5 bases). This CDR3 is built from 17 residues. Germline CDR1 reads SGHTA; CDR2 reads FQGNSA. The V end lost 1 base, the J end lost 1 base, and 11 bases lay between the germline ends. The CDR3 here is CASSLGGSGSGANVLTF. The CDR3 DNA reads as TGTGCCAGCAGCTTAGGTGGTTCGGGGTCTGGGGCCAACGTCCTGACTTTC.

This clonotype has more than one count but fewer than ten. The V call is TRBV6-5, the J call TRBJ2-3; 7 bases line up with TRBD2. The CDR3 has 18 residues. Germline V gives CDR1 MNHEY, CDR2 SVGAGI. V was pared by 4 bases and J by 4 bases, with 17 bases of the junction left unmatched. CDR3 protein: CASSFPPSSGTKSDTQYF. The DNA of the CDR3 is TGTGCCAGCAGTTTTCCTCCCTCAAGCGGGACCAAGTCAGATACGCAGTATTTT.

This clonotype was recorded many times. The chain recombines TRBV9 with TRBJ2-6, with D possibly matching TRBD2 (6 bases). This CDR3 is built from 17 residues. CDR1 is SGDLS, CDR2 YYNGEE, per germline. V was clipped by 0 bases and J by 2 bases, with 12 bases between them. The CDR3 nucleotides read TGTGCCAGCAGCGTAGGGTCGGGAGTCGCTGGGGCCAACGTCCTGACTTTC. This encodes CASSVGSGVAGANVLTF.

The chain uses TRBV6-1 and TRBJ2-5; D not resolved. The CDR3 covers 13 residues. Trimming removed 7 bases at V and 3 bases at J, with 12 bases between. The V gene's germline CDR1 is MNHNS and CDR2 SASEGT. For the CDR3, the DNA is TGTGCCAGCATACGTACAGCCAAAGAGACCCAGTACTTC. As protein: CASIRTAKETQYF.

The chain employs TRBV4-1 and TRBJ2-3; TRBD1 matches at 10 bases. The CDR3 length is 16 residues. J was trimmed by 3 bases and V by 3 bases; bases with no gene match: 6. Germline V gene lookup returns CDR1 MGHRA and CDR2 YSYEKL. The CDR3 protein is CASSQPTGGLTDTQYF. DNA for the CDR3: TGCGCCAGCAGCCAGCCGACAGGGGGCTTGACAGATACGCAGTATTTT.

Ten or more counts support this clonotype. The CDR3 sequence is CSVGLNTEAFF. Written as DNA, the CDR3 is TGCAGCGTTGGATTGAACACTGAAGCTTTCTTT. This rearrangement joins TRBV29-1 to TRBJ1-1; D not certain. The CDR3 is 11 amino acids. Germline loops: CDR1 SQVTM, CDR2 ANQGSEA. V was clipped by 4 bases and J by 0 bases, with 3 bases between them.

This clonotype was observed a handful of times. V usage is TRBV30 and J usage is TRBJ2-7, with TRBD2 as a possible D gene (6 bases). Trimming took 5 bases from V and 4 from J, leaving 15 bases between them. This CDR3 contains 13 residues. Germline lookup yields CDR1 GTSNPN and CDR2 SVGIG (reference sequence). The CDR3, as DNA: TGTGCCTGGGAAGGGCCTCGGGGGTACGAGCAGTACTTC. It is translated as CAWEGPRGYEQYF.

This chain joins TRBV10-3 and TRBJ2-1; 11 nucleotides align to TRBD2. V lost 6 bases and J lost 5; bases outside the gene matches: 6. The length of the CDR3 is 15 residues. From germline, CDR1 is ENHRY and CDR2 SYGVKD. The CDR3 sequence is CAIRSGTSGDNEQFF. The CDR3 bases are TGTGCCATCAGAAGCGGGACTAGCGGAGACAATGAGCAGTTCTTC.

This clonotype appeared a few times. In DNA, the CDR3 is TGCAGCGTAACGGGACAGAACATGAACACTGAAGCTTTCTTT. It translates to CSVTGQNMNTEAFF. The chain has TRBV29-1 and TRBJ1-1; 7 nucleotides agree with TRBD1. Germline V CDR1 and CDR2: SQVTM, ANQGSEA. Trimming at V came to 6 bases and at J to 0 bases, leaving 7 bases not matched to a gene. The CDR3 runs 14 residues.